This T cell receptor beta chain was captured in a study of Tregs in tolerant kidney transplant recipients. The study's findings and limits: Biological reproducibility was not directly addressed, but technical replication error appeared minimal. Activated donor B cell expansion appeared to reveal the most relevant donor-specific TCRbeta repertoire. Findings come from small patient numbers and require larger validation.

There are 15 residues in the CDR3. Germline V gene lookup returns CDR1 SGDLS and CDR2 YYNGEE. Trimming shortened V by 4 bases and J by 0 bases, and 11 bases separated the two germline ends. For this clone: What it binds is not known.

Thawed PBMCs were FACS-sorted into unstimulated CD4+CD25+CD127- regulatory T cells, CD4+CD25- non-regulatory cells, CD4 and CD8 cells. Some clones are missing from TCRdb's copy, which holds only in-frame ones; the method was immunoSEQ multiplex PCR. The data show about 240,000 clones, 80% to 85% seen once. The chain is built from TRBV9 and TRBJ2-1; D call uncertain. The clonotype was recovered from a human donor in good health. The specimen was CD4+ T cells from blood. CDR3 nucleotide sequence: TGTGCCAGCAGCAAAGGCCCTAGCTCCTACAATGAGCAGTTCTTC. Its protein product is CASSKGPSSYNEQFF.